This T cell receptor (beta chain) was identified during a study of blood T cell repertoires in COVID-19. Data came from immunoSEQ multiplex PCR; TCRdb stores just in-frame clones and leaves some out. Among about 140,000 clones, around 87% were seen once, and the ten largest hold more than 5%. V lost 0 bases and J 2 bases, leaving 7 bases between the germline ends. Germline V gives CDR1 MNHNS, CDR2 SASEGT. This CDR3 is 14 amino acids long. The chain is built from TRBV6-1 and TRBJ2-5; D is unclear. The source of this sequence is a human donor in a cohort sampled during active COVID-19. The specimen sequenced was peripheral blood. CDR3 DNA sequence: TGTGCCAGCAGTGAAGCGGCCAGACAAGAGACCCAGTACTTC. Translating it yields CASSEAARQETQYF.